This T cell receptor beta chain comes out of a study of cytomegalovirus exposure and HLA in healthy donors (dated by TCRdb to about 2017). Notes on the research overall: In an earlier analysis of around 540 of the donors, less than 350 Gb of sequence data and 117 million unique TCR beta sequences from 150 million to 200 million T cells were reported. An early release covering about 600 HLA-typed donors comprised roughly 300 gigabases of sequencing data and around 86 million unique TCR sequences. Of the approximately 400 genotyped donors, around 81% fell in the genetic ancestry cluster associated with self-reported Caucasian donors. The study aimed to test whether cataloging public T cell receptors could reveal signatures of past pathogen exposure. Using immunosequencing, the study profiled T cell repertoires from fewer than 700 subjects and related those repertoires to cytomegalovirus serostatus. A separate validation cohort of 100 to 150 different subjects was used in addition to the approximately 700-subject first cohort. To predict cytomegalovirus infection status, the study combined high-throughput TCR immunosequencing, statistical association of individual TCRs with disease status, and machine learning. A later analysis re-analyzed previously published TCR beta repertoires from approximately 700 donors and added high-resolution HLA genotyping to study TCR occurrence patterns. In the later analysis, no new phenotypic data were used to find candidate immune exposures; instead, reliance was placed on TCR beta sequences and their occurrence across donors. An earlier analysis of several hundred of the donors used high-throughput TCR beta sequencing to judge whether each TCR beta V gene segment behaved as functional or pseudogenic. Alongside the repertoire data, information on donor age, sex, ethnicity and CMV serostatus was compiled. Genome-wide SNP genotypes for about 60% of the roughly 700 donors were used in a later genetic analysis, which treated that subset as a discovery cohort. Every repertoire in the discovery cohort had been generated on one and the same sequencing platform. Class I and class II HLA loci were covered by the typing at four-digit resolution. The number of typed donors differed by locus: about 620-640 for A, B, C, DRB1 and DQB1; some 540 for DQA1; 600 to 610 for DPA1; and about 470 for DPB1. Four to six DR-DQ haplotypes were handled as single units for association and clustering, since linkage in the cohort was strong. Across 300 to 400 genotyped donors of the cohort, an average of roughly 250,000 unique TCR beta nucleotide sequences per donor were sequenced, and roughly 20% of those sequences were non-productive. What the study reported, not specific to this receptor: The only immune exposure information available for the cohort was CMV serostatus. Because the 87-base-pair reads could not distinguish some IMGT-functional V segments, including TRBV6-2 and TRBV6-3, those segments were excluded. When HLA alleles, especially DR and DQ, strongly co-occurred, attributing TCR associations to individual alleles was difficult. The cohort was sequenced for TCR beta chains only, and without alpha or paired-chain data the features that could be detected were limited. A later analysis found that TCR association rates varied across HLA loci, with DRB1 alleles showing the most associated TCRs and HLA-C alleles the fewest. Most TCR sequences were observed very rarely across donors, whereas some public TCRs were present in many individuals. In vitro tests confirmed that a few of the cytomegalovirus-associated TCR beta chains recognize cytomegalovirus antigens. Broadly in line with IMGT annotations, most TCR beta V segments showed up in productive rearrangements about 87% or about 30% of the time in an earlier analysis of several hundred of the donors. A further reported finding was that TCR beta sequences accurately predicted the HLA-A and HLA-B alleles for most subjects in the first cohort. Compared with the roughly 710-donor mean, donors in an Asian-associated ancestry cluster had fewer N-insertions in productive TCRs, according to a later genetic analysis. Specific HLA alleles were associated with 15,000 to 20,000 TCR beta sequences at a false discovery rate of 0.05 in a later analysis. HLA typing was unavailable for some donors at each locus, so association tests used only the typed subset. The authors suggested that the approach could potentially be generalized to other disease states and immunological phenotypes. According to a later analysis, most CMV-associated TCR beta chains appeared to be HLA-restricted, and the HLA associations seemed to be driven largely by CMV exposure. A later analysis found that HLA-associated TCR beta chains were more clonally expanded and had lower generation probabilities than equally common non-associated chains. Some 16 rarely observed V segments, including chromosome 9 orphons, were excluded from the earlier analysis of just under 600 of the donors because counts were too low. In a later analysis, several top co-occurrence clusters were reported to appear linked to parvovirus B19, influenza, CMV and Epstein-Barr virus. The classifier was reported to diagnose cytomegalovirus status with high specificity and sensitivity in both the original cohort and the validation cohort. An association between a missense DCLRE1C variant and V-gene and J-gene trimming of TCR beta chains was found in a later genetic analysis and replicated in an independent cohort. The presence/absence analyses assumed that sequencing depth was roughly uniform across donors, and that assumption may not be true. Correlated functional status among segregating V segments might be attributable to linkage disequilibrium, but an unknown experimental factor could not be ruled out. A total of 150 or so TCR beta chains were listed by the study as associated with cytomegalovirus. A cluster of highly shared sequence variants was judged likely to be a technical artifact of the sequencing pipeline.

The CDR3 runs 16 residues from the cysteine to the phenylalanine. Only the CDR3 region is kept as DNA, spanning 48 bases read in frame from base 1. V was cut back by 6 bases and J by 4 bases, leaving a gap of 20 bases between them. CDR1 and CDR2, looked up from the germline V gene (reference sequence), are LNHDA and SQIVND. Libraries were built with the immunoSEQ multiplex PCR assay. The multiplex PCR relied on a mix of 60 forward primers for TCR Vbeta segments and 13 reverse primers for TCR Jbeta segments. The CDR3 region of rearranged TCR beta genes was amplified from genomic DNA by a multiplex PCR assay. The Illumina HiSeq System was used to sequence the amplified TCR beta libraries as 87-base-pair reads. Processing in the source paper ran as follows. Across the roughly 640 repertoires, a later analysis counted tens of millions of unique TCR beta chains, roughly 11 million of which were shared by at least two donors. A nearest-neighbor algorithm error-corrected the raw reads and collapsed the reads into unique sequences, merging closely related sequences to remove PCR and sequencing errors. Alignment of CDR3 sequences to IMGT reference sequences was used to assign V, D and J gene segments. For a sequence to be retained, a match of at least six nucleotides was required to both a V gene segment and a J gene segment. Rearrangements were called productive when the CDR3 lacked stop codons and stayed in frame with V and J; all others were non-productive. Following IMGT convention, CDR3 was defined as the stretch from the second conserved V-encoded cysteine to the conserved J-encoded phenylalanine. Sequences without an unambiguous match to a single V gene segment were excluded from the earlier analysis of about 640 of the donors. An earlier analysis of 500 to 600 of the donors classified V segments as functional when productive rearrangements were above 56.7% and as segregating when the standard deviation between donors was above 5%. To diagnose cytomegalovirus status from the catalog of TCR beta chain sequences, a statistical classification framework was built. A later analysis assigned V and J genes by comparing TCR nucleotide sequences with IMGT/GENE-DB human TR gene sequences. A later analysis assigned CDR3 sequences and most-parsimonious VDJ recombination scenarios with the TCRdist pipeline. In a later analysis, every TCR beta chain was defined by the combination of its CDR3 amino acid sequence and its V-gene family, and reads without a unique V-gene family were dropped. To address suspected cross-contamination and a sequencing artifact, a later analysis removed under 600 highly shared, low-generation-probability nucleotide sequences. In a later analysis, a clonal expansion index was calculated for each public chain from normalized within-repertoire ranks of inferred template counts. A later analysis computed generation probabilities with a VDJ recombination model fitted to out-of-frame rearrangements, and checked the results against IGoR. In a later analysis, TCR-TCR, TCR-HLA and TCR-CMV co-occurrence was scored with hypergeometric tests, and a repertoire-size bias correction was applied to TCR pairs. In a later analysis, false discovery rates were estimated by permuting HLA or CMV assignments 20 times. In a later analysis, co-occurring TCRs were grouped using DBSCAN, and TCRdist sequence similarity was added for clustering within HLA-allele-positive subsets. Co-occurrence clustering excluded repertoires with fewer than 30,000 or more than 120,000 public chains, plus five with anomalous nucleotide sharing. What TCRdb holds here is the immuneACCESS table cut down to in-frame rearrangements. Part of the clones is not present; checked against another copy, under half of the missing clones reflect an unresolved V gene, and the others are unexplained. V and J calls and clone size are as listed in that table; D and trimming were resolved from the DNA. The sample has more than 90,000 clones on record, about 76% of them singletons. Approximately 4% of the sample belongs to the ten largest clones.

The cohort comprised fewer than 750 healthy bone marrow donors. At the time of sampling, all cohort members were nominally healthy, though unrecorded immune exposures were likely present. The donor tested CMV seropositive, placing the donor among the roughly 270 seropositive members of the cohort. Each donor provided a peripheral blood sample, and peripheral blood mononuclear cells were used for TCR beta sequencing. The Qiagen DNeasy Blood Extraction Kit was used to extract genomic DNA from the blood cell samples. As for this clone: The antigen this receptor binds is unknown. Per-base quality was not reported, and no clone a single base away is much larger than it.

Recombination connected TRBV19 to TRBJ2-3; TRBD2 could be the D gene, as 7 bases match. The receptor was isolated from a woman in her 70s in good health and CMV-seropositive. Material for sequencing was PBMCs. The CDR3 region reads CASSLLGGASSDTQYF. The DNA sequence is TGTGCCAGTAGCCTCCTAGGGGGGGCTTCATCAGATACGCAGTATTTT.